The 11 T cell receptor beta chains given below trace back to one sample, sequenced in a study of shared clonotypes between healthy human individuals. Sequencing was performed with immunoSEQ multiplex PCR; in TCRdb, only in-frame clones are kept and a portion is missing. Among about 640,000 clones, about 78% were seen once, and the ten largest hold around 2%. Sample: memory CD4+ T cells sorted from blood. Subset defined: CD45RA-negative fraction. Receptor source: a woman aged 25 to 39 in good health.

In this sample, this clone turned up a few times. The V call is TRBV6-1, the J call TRBJ2-7; D possibly corresponds to TRBD1 (5 bases). V was pared by 3 bases and J by 2 bases, with 11 bases between. Germline V lookup: CDR1 MNHNS, CDR2 SASEGT. CDR3 length: 14 amino acids. The CDR3 reads CASSDTQGTYEQYF. DNA of the CDR3: TGTGCCAGCAGTGATACCCAGGGAACCTACGAGCAGTACTTC.

The chain has TRBV5-1 and TRBJ2-3; D remains unclear. Trimming left V 4 bases short and J 3 bases short, with 6 bases between. CDR3 size: 12 residues. Per germline, CDR1 SGHRS and CDR2 YFSETQ. This CDR3 is CASSPDTDTQYF. CDR3 bases: TGCGCCAGCAGCCCAGATACAGATACGCAGTATTTT.

The chain employs TRBV6-5 and TRBJ2-7; 10 nucleotides agree with TRBD2. The J segment lost 2 bases and the V segment lost 6 bases, leaving 7 bases of the junction unmatched. Germline CDR1 is MNHEY and CDR2 is SVGAGI. This CDR3 has 15 amino acids. CDR3 protein: CASRESGRAPYEQYF. The DNA for the CDR3 is TGTGCCAGCAGGGAGAGCGGGAGGGCTCCCTACGAGCAGTACTTC.

V usage is TRBV27 and J usage is TRBJ1-2, with a possible D match to TRBD1 (5 bases). The CDR3 contains 17 residues. CDR1 is MNHEY and CDR2 is SMNVEV in the germline V gene (reference sequence). The V gene lost 2 bases and the J gene lost 9 bases, with 25 bases spanning the gap. The DNA of the CDR3 is TGTGCCAGCAGTTTAACAAAGGCAGAATTATCCCTGGGGCGCTACACCTTC. Amino acids: CASSLTKAELSLGRYTF.

This clone was observed a few times. The V and J genes are TRBV2 and TRBJ2-3; 14 bases agree with TRBD2. The V gene's germline CDR1 is SNHLY and CDR2 FYNNEI. V trimming: 4 bases; J trimming: 11 bases; junction bases outside the gene matches: 5. The CDR3 covers 14 residues. The CDR3: CASSVGTSGSGQYF. CDR3 nucleotide sequence: TGTGCCAGCAGTGTTGGGACTAGCGGGAGCGGGCAGTATTTT.

The chain recombines TRBV6-5 with TRBJ2-2; 10 bases agree with TRBD2. J gave up 0 bases and V 6 bases, and 1 base lay outside the gene matches. The V gene's germline CDR1 is MNHEY and CDR2 SVGAGI. This CDR3 has 15 residues. The chain's CDR3 is CASRTSGANTGELFF. The CDR3 DNA reads TGTGCCAGCAGAACTAGCGGGGCGAACACCGGGGAGCTGTTTTTT.

This clone was recorded a few times. V and J are TRBV7-6 and TRBJ2-7, with D maybe TRBD1 (5 bases). V was shortened by 1 base and J by 3 bases, with 13 bases between the two germline ends. Per germline, CDR1 SGHVS and CDR2 FNYEAQ. The CDR3 consists of 15 residues. CDR3 sequence reads: CASSLGPGQNYEQYF. CDR3 nucleotides: TGTGCCAGCAGCTTAGGCCCAGGGCAGAACTACGAGCAGTACTTC.

Concerning this clone: The junction does not match germline at one end; this may be a read error. The J gene is TRBJ2-1, the V gene TRBV18; the D is unclear. CDR1 and CDR2 (germline): KGHSH, LQKENI. The CDR3 length is 15 residues. CDR3 in amino acids: CASSPPVRSYNEQFF. In DNA form, the CDR3 reads TGTGCCAGCTCCCCACCGGTGAGGTCCTACAATGAGCAGTTCTTC.

The rearrangement links TRBV28 to TRBJ2-7; D uncertain. Germline loops: CDR1 MDHEN, CDR2 SYDVKM. The CDR3 loop spans 11 amino acids. The V and J ends lost 5 bases and 3 bases respectively, with 5 bases between them. The CDR3 coding sequence is TGTGCCAGCAGTCCCCACTACGAGCAGTACTTC. Translated, it gives CASSPHYEQYF.

The rearrangement joins TRBV5-4 to TRBJ2-7, with TRBD1 matching over 8 bases. Losses at the gene ends were 2 bases for V and 1 base for J; bases not matched to a gene: 8. Germline V gene sequence: CDR1 SGHNT, CDR2 YYREEE (reference sequence). CDR3 length: 16 residues. CDR3 region: CASSFNPGQASYEQYF. Here the CDR3 DNA reads TGTGCCAGCAGCTTCAATCCGGGACAGGCATCCTACGAGCAGTACTTC. Full variable domain (remainder filled in from reference TRBV5-4 and TRBJ2-7): ETGVTQSPTHLIKTRGQQVTLRCSSQSGHNTVSWYQQALGQGPQFIFQYYREEENGRGNFPPRFSGLQFPNYSSELNVNALELDDSALYLCASSFNPGQASYEQYFGPGTRLTVT.

This clone has a handful of counts. A much larger clone lies a single base off, so this may be a read error. V gene TRBV7-3 combines with J gene TRBJ2-7; 7 bases are shared with TRBD1. Germline CDR1 is SGHTA and CDR2 is FQGTGA. The CDR3 loop spans 14 amino acids. Trimming at V came to 5 bases and at J to 0 bases, leaving 4 bases not matched to a gene. The CDR3: CASSRDSFSYEQYF. The CDR3 bases are TGTGCCAGCAGCCGGGACAGCTTCTCCTACGAGCAGTACTTC.